The source of this T cell receptor (beta chain) is a study of Graves' ophthalmopathy and Graves' hyperthyroidism. Whole-study findings and limits: Blood repertoires reportedly contained most expanded thyroid clonotypes above 0.001 frequency. Using 13 signatures, a model distinguished ophthalmopathy from stable hyperthyroidism, reaching around 88% sensitivity and 81.08% specificity.

Trimming shortened V by 2 bases and J by 5 bases, and 7 bases separated the two germline ends. The CDR3 loop spans 12 amino acids. CDR1 is SGHRS and CDR2 is YFSETQ in the germline V gene. RNA transcripts yielded amplified TCR beta CDR3 regions. HTBI primers were employed in first-round RT-PCR, then a second-round multiplex PCR followed. One entry per CDR3 protein, called by TCRdb with MiXCR from the multiplex PCR reads. The sample shows a few hundred thousand distinct CDR3 sequences, about two fifths of them seen only once. About this clonotype: What it binds is not known.

The clonotype comes from an adult man with Graves' hyperthyroidism. V is TRBV5-1 and J is TRBJ1-2; D gene uncertain. Specimen: peripheral blood or thyroid tissue (not recorded which). CDR3 loop: CASSFEAYGYTF. CDR3 nucleotide sequence: TGCGCCAGCAGCTTCGAGGCGTATGGCTACACCTTC.